These T cell receptor beta chains were read from a single sample in a study of shared clonotypes between healthy human individuals. TCRdb keeps only in-frame clones here, not all; method: immunoSEQ multiplex PCR. Among about 2.1 million clones listed, approximately 92% were seen once. The sample was naive CD8+ T cells from PBMCs. These receptors were taken from a man aged 18 to 29 in good health. Some clones in this sample may be carry-over from other donors' samples. Each CDR3 is given with its conserved first and last residue. A D gene is named only where the DNA matches it firmly. Clone size is not always given. Where it is, it says once, few, many or a class for expanded clones.

DNA: TGTGCCAGCAGCCTTAGACCGGGACAGGGCGTCCCTGAAGCTTTCTTT; CDR3: CASSLRPGQGVPEAFF; D: TRBD1; J: TRBJ1-1; size: NA; V: TRBV27
DNA: TGCGCCAGCAGCCAAGGGCTAGCGGGAGTGGAGACCCAGTACTTC; CDR3: CASSQGLAGVETQYF; D: TRBD2; J: TRBJ2-5; size: NA; V: TRBV4-3
DNA: TGTGCCAGCAGTTCGCGCAACAGTTACGAGCAGTACTTC; CDR3: CASSSRNSYEQYF; D: NA; J: TRBJ2-7; size: once; V: TRBV28
DNA: TGTGCCAGCCGTACTAGGACAGCTAGCACAGATACGCAGTATTTT; CDR3: CASRTRTASTDTQYF; D: NA; J: TRBJ2-3; size: NA; V: TRBV27
DNA: TGTGCCAGCAGTGGCTTAACTGAAGCTTTCTTT; CDR3: CASSGLTEAFF; D: NA; J: TRBJ1-1; size: NA; V: TRBV6-1
DNA: TGTGCCAGTAGTACTCATCCAGGGGGCTTTGGAAACACCATATATTTT; CDR3: CASSTHPGGFGNTIYF; D: TRBD1; J: TRBJ1-3; size: NA; V: TRBV19
DNA: TGTGCCAGCAGCCCCTCGGCCAATCAGCCCCAGCATTTT; CDR3: CASSPSANQPQHF; D: NA; J: TRBJ1-5; size: few; V: TRBV27
DNA: TGTGCCAGCAGCTTAGTTGGACAGGGACGCACCGGGGAGCTGTTTTTT; CDR3: CASSLVGQGRTGELFF; D: TRBD1; J: TRBJ2-2; size: NA; V: TRBV7-9
DNA: TGCGCCAGCAGCCAGGGACTAGCCCTGTACTTC; CDR3: CASSQGLALYF; D: TRBD2; J: TRBJ2-7; size: NA; V: TRBV4-1
DNA: TGTGCCAGCAGTTACTCAGGGGGTGACACCGGGGAGCTGTTTTTT; CDR3: CASSYSGGDTGELFF; D: NA; J: TRBJ2-2; size: NA; V: TRBV6-6
DNA: TGTGCCAGCAGCCTTGGGTCCAATCAGCCCCAGCATTTT; CDR3: CASSLGSNQPQHF; D: NA; J: TRBJ1-5; size: NA; V: TRBV9